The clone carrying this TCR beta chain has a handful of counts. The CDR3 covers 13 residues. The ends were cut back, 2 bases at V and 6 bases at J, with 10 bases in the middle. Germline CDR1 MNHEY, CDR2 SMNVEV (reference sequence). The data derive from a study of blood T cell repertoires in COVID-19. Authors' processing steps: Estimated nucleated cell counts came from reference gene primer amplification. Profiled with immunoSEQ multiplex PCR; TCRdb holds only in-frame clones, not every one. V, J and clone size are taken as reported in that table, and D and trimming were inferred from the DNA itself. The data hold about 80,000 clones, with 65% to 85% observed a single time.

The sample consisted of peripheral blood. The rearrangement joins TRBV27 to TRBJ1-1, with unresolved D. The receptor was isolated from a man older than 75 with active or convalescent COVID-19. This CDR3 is CASSLVWASEAFF. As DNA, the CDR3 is TGTGCCAGCAGTTTAGTTTGGGCATCTGAAGCTTTCTTT.